The 11 T cell receptor beta chains listed next were all sequenced from one sample in a study of cytomegalovirus exposure and HLA in healthy donors. The PCR ran on 60 Vbeta and 13 Jbeta primers. Some clones are missing from TCRdb's copy, which holds only in-frame ones; the method was immunoSEQ multiplex PCR. The repertoire holds tens of thousands of clones, about three quarters seen once, with roughly a tenth in the top ten. Sequencing was performed on PBMCs. These receptors all come from a middle-aged man in good health and CMV-seronegative.

The chain is built from TRBV19 and TRBJ1-1; a weak D match, TRBD1 (6 bases). The CDR3 has 14 amino acids. Trimming shortened V by 5 bases and J by 4 bases, and 14 bases separated the two germline ends. The germline gives CDR1 LNHDA, CDR2 SQIVND (reference sequence). CDR3 coding DNA: TGTGCCAGTAGTGAACGGGGGGCAGGCACTGAAGCTTTCTTT. It is translated as CASSERGAGTEAFF.

This chain links TRBV28 with TRBJ2-7; TRBD1 matches 7 bases. Germline assignment: CDR1 MDHEN and CDR2 SYDVKM. This CDR3 contains 14 residues. V shed 10 bases, J shed 2 bases, and the junction held 11 bases outside the gene matches. CDR3 sequence: CATHSGTEAYEQYF. In nucleotides, the CDR3 is TGTGCCACCCACTCCGGGACAGAGGCCTACGAGCAGTACTTC.

The chain recombines TRBV5-1 with TRBJ1-1, with D hard to call. The CDR3 spans 14 residues. V was cut by 0 bases and J by 2 bases, with 8 bases left in between. Per germline, CDR1 SGHRS and CDR2 YFSETQ. DNA for the CDR3: TGCGCCAGCAGCTTGGCGAGAGCTAACACTGAAGCTTTCTTT. It is translated as CASSLARANTEAFF.

This rearrangement joins TRBV19 to TRBJ2-1; possibly TRBD2 for D (7 bases). Deletions cut 3 bases from V and 6 bases from J, with 15 bases between. CDR3 length equals 15 residues. The germline CDR1 and CDR2 sequences are LNHDA and SQIVND (reference sequence). The CDR3 coding sequence is TGTGCCAGTAGTATTTGGGGGCCGGGGGGCAATGAGCAGTTCTTC. It translates to CASSIWGPGGNEQFF.

V usage is TRBV7-9 and J usage is TRBJ1-4; 7 bases are shared with TRBD1. Trimming took 6 bases from V and 6 from J; bases not matched to a gene: 7. This CDR3 spans 14 amino acids. Germline values: CDR1 SEHNR, CDR2 FQNEAQ (reference sequence). This chain's CDR3 is CASSLGTADEKLFF. The CDR3 DNA sequence: TGTGCCAGCAGTCTGGGGACAGCCGATGAAAAACTGTTTTTT.

V is TRBV19 and J is TRBJ1-4; D gene ambiguous. In germline, CDR1 is LNHDA, CDR2 SQIVND (reference sequence). The germline V and J ends were trimmed by 4 bases and 8 bases, with 14 bases remaining between them. CDR3 size: 14 residues. This chain's CDR3 is CASSNLGVWEKLFF. The CDR3 DNA reads as TGTGCCAGTAGTAATCTAGGTGTTTGGGAAAAACTGTTTTTT.

The rearrangement joins TRBV11-2 to TRBJ2-5; TRBD1 agrees at 7 bases. Germline trimming cut 8 bases from V and 2 bases from J; bases unmatched to any gene: 5. This CDR3 comprises 13 residues. In germline, CDR1 is SGHAT, CDR2 FQNNGV. CDR3 amino acids: CASSRGNQETQYF. CDR3 DNA sequence: TGTGCCAGCTCCAGGGGGAATCAAGAGACCCAGTACTTC.

This clone has more than one count but fewer than ten. The chain employs TRBV5-6 and TRBJ2-3; 8 bases fit TRBD2. Germline V gene data show CDR1 as SGHDT and CDR2 as YYEEEE. With V trimmed by 4 bases and J by 1 base, 8 bases remained unmatched. The CDR3 runs to 16 residues. DNA for the CDR3: TGTGCCAGCAGCCCAGCGGTCGGGGGGGGCACAGATACGCAGTATTTT. This gives the protein CASSPAVGGGTDTQYF.

V is TRBV5-4 and J is TRBJ2-1; no reliable D call. V lost 4 bases to trimming and J lost 6 bases, with 14 bases between them. Germline CDR1 reads SGHNT; CDR2 reads YYREEE (reference sequence). The CDR3 extends over 14 amino acids. This CDR3 is CASSPPGSGNEQFF. In nucleotides, the CDR3 is TGTGCCAGCAGCCCACCCGGGTCCGGCAATGAGCAGTTCTTC.

This clone was picked up a small number of times. The chain has TRBV6-5 and TRBJ2-1; the D is unclear. There are 16 residues in the CDR3. Per germline, CDR1 MNHEY and CDR2 SVGAGI. V lost 2 bases and J 4 bases, leaving 15 bases between the germline ends. CDR3 in amino acids: CASSYETTPQYNEQFF. CDR3 DNA sequence: TGTGCCAGCAGTTACGAAACAACCCCTCAATACAATGAGCAGTTCTTC.

V gene TRBV5-6 combines with J gene TRBJ2-5, with TRBD2 matching 7 bases. The CDR3 has 15 amino acids. CDR1 SGHDT and CDR2 YYEEEE come from the germline V gene. With 0 bases clipped from V and 5 bases from J, the junction kept 7 bases outside the gene matches. As DNA, the CDR3 is TGTGCCAGCAGCTTGGCTTCGGAGGGAGGGGAGACCCAGTACTTC. Amino acids: CASSLASEGGETQYF.